The 17 T cell receptor beta chains presented below share a single source sample, sequenced in a study of blood T cell repertoires in COVID-19. Some clones are missing from TCRdb's copy, which holds only in-frame ones; the method was immunoSEQ multiplex PCR. The table records approximately 190,000 clones, 85% to 90% of them present only once. Material for sequencing was peripheral blood. The origin of the receptors is a man aged 40-55 years with active or convalescent COVID-19.

This clone was seen only a few times. The gene calls are TRBV7-8 and TRBJ1-2; TRBD1 matches 11 bases. Germline V gene data show CDR1 as SGHVS and CDR2 as FQNEAQ. The CDR3 runs 14 residues. V was clipped by 7 bases and J by 8 bases; unmatched bases: 9. The CDR3 region is CASTQDRGRLGYTF. The CDR3 DNA is TGTGCCAGCACCCAGGACAGGGGGCGTTTAGGCTACACCTTC.

The chain recombines TRBV5-1 with TRBJ1-1, with TRBD1 identical over 10 bases. CDR3 length: 18 residues. V was pared by 2 bases and J by 4 bases, with 14 bases of the junction left unmatched. Germline CDR1 reads SGHRS; CDR2 reads YFSETQ. CDR3 amino acids: CASSFAPGQGILGTEAFF. In DNA form, the CDR3 reads TGCGCCAGCAGCTTTGCGCCGGGACAGGGGATTTTGGGCACTGAAGCTTTCTTT.

The chain links TRBV5-6 to TRBJ2-7; D is perhaps TRBD1 (6 bases). The CDR3 is made up of 14 amino acids. Trimming took 5 bases from V and 0 from J, leaving 12 bases between them. Germline lookup yields CDR1 SGHDT and CDR2 YYEEEE. CDR3 DNA sequence: TGTGCCAGCAGTCGGACAGAGACCTCCTACGAGCAGTACTTC. Translation: CASSRTETSYEQYF.

The gene calls are TRBV18 and TRBJ1-1, with 7 bases lining up with TRBD1. CDR3 length: 15 amino acids. The germline gives CDR1 KGHSH, CDR2 LQKENI. After removal of 3 bases from V and 3 bases from J, the junction contained 7 bases not matched to a gene. The CDR3 is CASSPSGTAHTEAFF. CDR3 sequence (DNA): TGTGCCAGCTCACCTTCTGGGACAGCGCACACTGAAGCTTTCTTT. Full variable domain (rest looked up from reference TRBV18 and TRBJ1-1): NAGVMQNPRHLVRRRGQEARLRCSPMKGHSHVYWYRQLPEEGLKFMVYLQKENIIDESGMPKERFSAEFPKEGPSILRIQQVVRGDSAAYFCASSPSGTAHTEAFFGQGTRLTVV.

The DNA of the CDR3 is TGTGCCAGCAGCCAAGAGGCCGGGTTCTCTGAAGCTTTCTTT. Protein sequence: CASSQEAGFSEAFF. The gene calls are TRBV4-2 and TRBJ1-1, with unresolved D. CDR3 length: 14 amino acids. V was shortened by 0 bases and J by 6 bases, with 11 bases between the two germline ends. The germline V gene encodes CDR1 LGHNA and CDR2 YNFKEQ.

V usage is TRBV6-5 and J usage is TRBJ2-1; 9 bases map to TRBD1. This CDR3 contains 14 residues. The V and J ends lost 8 bases and 2 bases, in that order; junction bases with no gene match: 4. Germline V CDR1 and CDR2: MNHEY, SVGAGI. The chain's CDR3 is CASDRGSPYNEQFF. The CDR3 region has the DNA TGTGCCAGCGACAGGGGGTCTCCCTACAATGAGCAGTTCTTC.

This chain connects TRBV10-3 to TRBJ2-3; D possibly corresponds to TRBD1 (6 bases). This CDR3 is 15 amino acids long. CDR1 ENHRY and CDR2 SYGVKD come from the germline V gene. V lost 2 bases, J lost 2 bases, and 11 bases lay in between. The CDR3 DNA follows: TGTGCCATCAGTGAGGGACAGACCCTCACAGATACGCAGTATTTT. Its translation: CAISEGQTLTDTQYF.

V gene TRBV5-1 combines with J gene TRBJ1-2; a weak D match, TRBD1 (5 bases). Looked up from germline, CDR1 is SGHRS and CDR2 is YFSETQ. The CDR3 is made up of 15 amino acids. V gave up 0 bases and J gave up 6 bases, with 15 bases separating them. The CDR3 DNA reads TGCGCCAGCAGCTTGGATTGGGGCAGCCTTAATGGCTACACCTTC. It specifies CASSLDWGSLNGYTF.

The chain joins TRBV15 to TRBJ2-7; 13 bases align to TRBD2. Germline CDR1 LNHNV, CDR2 YYDKDF (reference sequence). The CDR3 extends over 18 amino acids. V gave up 3 bases and J gave up 2 bases; unmatched junction bases: 10. The CDR3, as DNA: TGTGCCACCAGCAGGGGTGTAGCTGGACTAGCGGGAGCCTACGAGCAGTACTTC. Translating it yields CATSRGVAGLAGAYEQYF.

The J gene is TRBJ1-1, the V gene TRBV10-3; 8 bases fit TRBD1. V lost 4 bases to trimming and J lost 5 bases; unmatched junction nucleotides: 9. Germline V gives CDR1 ENHRY, CDR2 SYGVKD. The CDR3 has 15 residues. The CDR3 coding sequence is TGTGCCATCAGTGGGGTCAGGGGGCTAGGAACTGAAGCTTTCTTT. Protein: CAISGVRGLGTEAFF.

The chain is built from TRBV5-1 and TRBJ2-5; TRBD1 aligns across 7 bases. This CDR3 is built from 15 residues. Looked up from germline, CDR1 is SGHRS and CDR2 is YFSETQ. With 3 bases clipped from V and 5 bases from J, the junction kept 10 bases outside the gene matches. CDR3 sequence: CASSSPGQIAETQYF. CDR3 nucleotides: TGCGCCAGCAGCTCCCCGGGACAGATAGCGGAGACCCAGTACTTC.

This chain links TRBV7-2 with TRBJ1-2; D is perhaps TRBD1 (6 bases). Per the germline V gene, CDR1 is SGHTA and CDR2 is FQGNSA. With 1 base removed from V and 4 bases from J, the gap between germline ends came to 7 bases. This CDR3 comprises 13 residues. The CDR3 DNA follows: TGTGCCAGCAGCTTAGTCAGGGGCTATGGCTACACCTTC. Translating it yields CASSLVRGYGYTF.

This chain links TRBV5-1 with TRBJ2-7; 9 nucleotides line up with TRBD1. The CDR3 spans 14 residues. The germline V gene has CDR1 SGHRS and CDR2 YFSETQ. J gave up 0 bases and V 5 bases, and 3 bases lay outside the gene matches. The CDR3 coding sequence is TGCGCCAGCAGTGGGACAGGGCCCTCCTACGAGCAGTACTTC. Protein sequence: CASSGTGPSYEQYF.

The V and J genes are TRBV28 and TRBJ1-4; D is uncertain. V gave up 3 bases and J gave up 0 bases, with 5 bases separating them. CDR1 and CDR2 (germline): MDHEN, SYDVKM. The CDR3 is made up of 14 amino acids. This chain's CDR3 is CASSFGTTNEKLFF. DNA for the CDR3: TGTGCCAGCAGTTTTGGCACAACTAATGAAAAACTGTTTTTT.

The chain combines TRBV12-3 or TRBV12-4 with TRBJ1-6; D may be TRBD1 (6 bases). Trimming left V 1 base short and J 9 bases short, with 7 bases between. The CDR3 runs 13 residues. The CDR3 reads CASSLEGGSPLHF. The CDR3 DNA sequence: TGTGCCAGCAGTTTAGAAGGGGGTTCACCCCTCCACTTT.

This chain joins TRBV5-6 and TRBJ2-5, with D possibly being TRBD1 (5 bases). V lost 0 bases, J lost 7 bases, and 13 bases lay in between. The CDR3 has 14 amino acids. Germline CDR1 SGHDT, CDR2 YYEEEE. As DNA, the CDR3 is TGTGCCAGCAGCTTGGACAGGCAGATTGGGACCCAGTACTTC. Protein: CASSLDRQIGTQYF.

With respect to this clone: The conserved final phenylalanine or tryptophan is absent from the CDR3, which likely points to a read error. The DNA is left out, because the CDR3 cannot be placed on it with certainty; the CDR3 is given as TCRdb lists it. This chain joins TRBV19 and TRBJ2-2; TRBD2 is the table's D call and was not checked against the DNA. The CDR3 sequence runs 9 residues, both termini included. Germline V gene data show CDR1 as LNHDA and CDR2 as SQIVND (reference sequence). The CDR3: CARRAGSVS.